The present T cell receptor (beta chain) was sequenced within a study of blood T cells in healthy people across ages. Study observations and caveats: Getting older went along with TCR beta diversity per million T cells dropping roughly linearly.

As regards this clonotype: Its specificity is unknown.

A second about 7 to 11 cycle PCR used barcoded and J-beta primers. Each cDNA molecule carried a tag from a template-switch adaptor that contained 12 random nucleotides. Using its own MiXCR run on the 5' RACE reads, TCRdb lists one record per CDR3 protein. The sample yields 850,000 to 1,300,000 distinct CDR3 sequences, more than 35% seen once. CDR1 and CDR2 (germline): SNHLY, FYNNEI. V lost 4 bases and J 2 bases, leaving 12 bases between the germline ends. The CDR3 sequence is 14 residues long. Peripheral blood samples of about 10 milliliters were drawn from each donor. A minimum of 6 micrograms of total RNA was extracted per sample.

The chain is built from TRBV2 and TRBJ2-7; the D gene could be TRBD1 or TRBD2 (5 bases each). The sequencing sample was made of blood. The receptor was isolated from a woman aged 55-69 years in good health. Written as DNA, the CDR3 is TGTGCCAGCAGTGCGGGGCAGATCCCCTACGAGCAGTACTTC. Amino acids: CASSAGQIPYEQYF.